This TCR beta chain was documented in a study of T-cell reconstitution after alpha-beta-depleted transplantation in children listed by TCRdb under 2016. At the level of the whole study: The study quantitatively tracked T-cell immune reconstitution after TCRalphabeta/CD19-depleted allogeneic hematopoietic cell transplantation in children using TCR repertoire profiling.

Library preparation was by PCR. The instrument given in TCRdb is Illumina HiSeq 2500. TCR libraries were prepared with molecular barcoding, using unique molecular identifiers to normalize TCRbeta repertoire quantification. The public reads were reanalyzed by TCRdb: fastp trimming at Q25, MiXCR alignment, in-frame beta chains only. Every entry covers one CDR3 protein and lists the most common genes and DNA from its rows. In all, the sample holds fewer than 750,000 distinct CDR3 sequences, and over 20% of those were seen once. The biggest ten clones account for about a third of the sample. Overall results and qualifications from the work: The apparently early recovery of alphabetaT-cell counts about two months after transplant reportedly depended on only several hundred rapidly expanded clones that came from non-depleted graft cells. The high TCRbeta diversity at day 60 in some patients was ascribed to recipient T cells and intrathymic progenitors that had survived conditioning. Hyperexpanded clone frequencies declined over subsequent months; after one year, T-cell counts and TCRbeta diversity were mostly attributed to newly produced T cells.

The sample holds a few counts of this clonotype. Its antigen has not been determined. No qualities accompany the bases; no much larger clone lies one base away. Inclusive of the bounding cysteine and phenylalanine, the CDR3 is 15 residues long. CDR3 DNA is the only sequence kept; it has 45 bases, read in frame from the first base. The germline V gene gives CDR1 as SGHTA and CDR2 as FQGNSA. V has 5 bases trimmed and J has 4 bases trimmed; junction bases matching no gene number 7. In light of the paper, this sample's treatment or condition label describes: allogeneic hematopoietic cell transplantation with graft depleted of TCRalphabeta T cells and CD19 B cells. Transplant recipients were children who received TCRalphabeta/CD19-depleted allogeneic hematopoietic cell grafts.

The chain employs TRBV7-2 and TRBJ2-1; 8 central bases correspond to TRBD1. The TCR was taken from a boy younger than two with Wiskott-Aldrich syndrome, due to receive a stem cell transplant. The input for sequencing was PBMCs, taken before TCRalphabeta/CD19-depleted stem cell transplant. The CDR3: CASSPPGTGYNEQFF. The DNA sequence is given as TGTGCCAGCAGCCCCCCCGGGACAGGTTACAATGAGCAGTTCTTC.